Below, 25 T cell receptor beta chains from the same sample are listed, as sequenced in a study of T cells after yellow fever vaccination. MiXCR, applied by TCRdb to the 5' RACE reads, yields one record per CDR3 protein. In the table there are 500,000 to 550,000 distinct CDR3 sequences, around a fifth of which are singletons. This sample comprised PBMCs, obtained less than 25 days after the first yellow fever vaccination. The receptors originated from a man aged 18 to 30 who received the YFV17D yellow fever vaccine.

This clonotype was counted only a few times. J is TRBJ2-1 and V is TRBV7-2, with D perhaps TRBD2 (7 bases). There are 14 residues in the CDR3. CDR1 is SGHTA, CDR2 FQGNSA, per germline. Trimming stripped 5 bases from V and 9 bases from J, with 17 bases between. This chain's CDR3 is CASSRLGGAGEQFF. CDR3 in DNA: TGTGCCAGCAGCCGCTTGGGGGGGGCGGGTGAGCAGTTCTTC.

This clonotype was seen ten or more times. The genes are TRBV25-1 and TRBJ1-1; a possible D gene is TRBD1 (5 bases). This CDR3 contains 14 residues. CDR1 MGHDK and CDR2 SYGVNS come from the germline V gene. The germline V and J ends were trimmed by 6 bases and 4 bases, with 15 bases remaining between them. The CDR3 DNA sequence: TGTGCCAGCAGCGAAGGGGTGTCCGTCACTGAAGCTTTCTTT. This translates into CASSEGVSVTEAFF.

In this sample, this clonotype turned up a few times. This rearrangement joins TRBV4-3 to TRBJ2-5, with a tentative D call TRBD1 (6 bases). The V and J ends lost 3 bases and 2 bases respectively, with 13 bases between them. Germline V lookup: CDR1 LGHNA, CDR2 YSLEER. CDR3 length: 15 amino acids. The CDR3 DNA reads TGCGCCAGCAGCCAGGGGACACGCAGACAAGAGACCCAGTACTTC. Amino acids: CASSQGTRRQETQYF.

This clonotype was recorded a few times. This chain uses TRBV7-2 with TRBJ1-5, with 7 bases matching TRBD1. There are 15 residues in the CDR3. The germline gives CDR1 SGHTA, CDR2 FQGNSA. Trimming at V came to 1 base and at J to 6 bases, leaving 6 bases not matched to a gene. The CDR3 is CASSLGGQGVQPQHF. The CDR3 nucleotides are TGTGCCAGCAGCTTAGGGGGGCAGGGGGTTCAGCCCCAGCATTTT.

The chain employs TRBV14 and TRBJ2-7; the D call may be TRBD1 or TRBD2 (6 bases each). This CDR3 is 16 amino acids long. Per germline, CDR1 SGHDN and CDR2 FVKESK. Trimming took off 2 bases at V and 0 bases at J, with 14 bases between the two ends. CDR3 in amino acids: CASSQPFGGHSYEQYV. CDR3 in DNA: TGTGCCAGCAGCCAACCCTTTGGGGGGCACTCCTACGAGCAGTACGTC.

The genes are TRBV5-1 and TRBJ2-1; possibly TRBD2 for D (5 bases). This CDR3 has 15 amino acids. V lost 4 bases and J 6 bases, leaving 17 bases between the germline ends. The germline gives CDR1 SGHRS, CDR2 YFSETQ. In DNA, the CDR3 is TGCGCCAGCAGCCCGACTCTAGGAGGCGGCAATGAGCAGTTCTTC. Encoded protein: CASSPTLGGGNEQFF.

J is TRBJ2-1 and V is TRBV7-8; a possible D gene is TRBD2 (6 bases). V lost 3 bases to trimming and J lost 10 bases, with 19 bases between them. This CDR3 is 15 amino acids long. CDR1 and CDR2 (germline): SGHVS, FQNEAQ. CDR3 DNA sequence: TGTGCCAGCAGCTTCCAGCGGGTGGGCCAGCGGGAGCAGTTCTTC. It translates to CASSFQRVGQREQFF.

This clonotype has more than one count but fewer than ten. The CDR3 DNA is TGTGCCAGCTCACCACGAATGGCAGATACGCAGTATTTT. It is translated as CASSPRMADTQYF. The genes are TRBV18 and TRBJ2-3; D unclear. The length of the CDR3 is 13 residues. Germline V CDR1 and CDR2: KGHSH, LQKENI. Deletions cut 1 base from V and 4 bases from J, with 6 bases between. The entire variable domain, with the rest obtained from reference TRBV18 and TRBJ2-3, is as follows: NAGVMQNPRHLVRRRGQEARLRCSPMKGHSHVYWYRQLPEEGLKFMVYLQKENIIDESGMPKERFSAEFPKEGPSILRIQQVVRGDSAAYFCASSPRMADTQYFGPGTRLTVL.

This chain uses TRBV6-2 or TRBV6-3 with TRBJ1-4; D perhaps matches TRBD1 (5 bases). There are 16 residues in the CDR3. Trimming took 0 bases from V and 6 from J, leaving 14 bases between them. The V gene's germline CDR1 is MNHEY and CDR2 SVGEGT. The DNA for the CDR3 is TGTGCCAGCAGTTACTCGATATGGGACGATGATGAAAAACTGTTTTTT. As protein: CASSYSIWDDDEKLFF.

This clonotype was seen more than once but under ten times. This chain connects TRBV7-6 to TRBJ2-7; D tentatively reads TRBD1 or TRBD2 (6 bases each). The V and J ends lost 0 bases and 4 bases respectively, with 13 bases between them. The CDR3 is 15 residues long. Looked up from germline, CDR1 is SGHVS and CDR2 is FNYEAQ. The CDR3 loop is CASSLARQDYYEQYF. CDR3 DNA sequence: TGTGCCAGCAGCTTAGCGAGACAGGACTATTACGAGCAGTACTTC.

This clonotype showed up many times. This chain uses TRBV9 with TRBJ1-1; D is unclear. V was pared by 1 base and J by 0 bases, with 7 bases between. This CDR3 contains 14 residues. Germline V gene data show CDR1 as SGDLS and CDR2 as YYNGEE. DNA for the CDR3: TGTGCCAGCAGCGTATCCGGAATGAACACTGAAGCTTTCTTT. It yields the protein CASSVSGMNTEAFF. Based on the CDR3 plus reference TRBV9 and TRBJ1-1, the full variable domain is DSGVTQTPKHLITATGQRVTLRCSPRSGDLSVYWYQQSLDQGLQFLIQYYNGEERAKGNILERFSAQQFPDLHSELNLSSLELGDSALYFCASSVSGMNTEAFFGQGTRLTVV.

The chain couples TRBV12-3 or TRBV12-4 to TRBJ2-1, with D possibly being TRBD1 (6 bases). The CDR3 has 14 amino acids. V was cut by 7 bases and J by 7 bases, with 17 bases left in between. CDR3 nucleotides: TGTGCCAGCACTCTAAGGGGGTTCCCTAATGAGCAGTTCTTC. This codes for CASTLRGFPNEQFF.

CDR3 in DNA: TGTGCCAGCAGTGAAGCGGGGGAGCAGTACTTC. Its translation: CASSEAGEQYF. The rearrangement links TRBV2 to TRBJ2-7; D not resolved. The CDR3 is 11 residues long. CDR1 is SNHLY, CDR2 FYNNEI, per germline. V was shortened by 0 bases and J by 7 bases, with 4 bases between the two germline ends.

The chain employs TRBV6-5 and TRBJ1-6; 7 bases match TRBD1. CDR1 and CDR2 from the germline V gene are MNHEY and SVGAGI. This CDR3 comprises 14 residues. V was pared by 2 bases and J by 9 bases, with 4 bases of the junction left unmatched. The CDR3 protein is CASSYADRVSPLHF. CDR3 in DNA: TGTGCCAGCAGTTACGCAGACAGGGTTTCACCCCTCCACTTT.

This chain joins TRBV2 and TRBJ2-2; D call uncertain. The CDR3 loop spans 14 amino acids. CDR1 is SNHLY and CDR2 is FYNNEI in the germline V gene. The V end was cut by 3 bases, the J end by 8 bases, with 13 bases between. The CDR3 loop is CASSEWREAGELFF. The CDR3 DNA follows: TGTGCCAGCAGTGAGTGGAGAGAGGCGGGGGAGCTGTTTTTT.

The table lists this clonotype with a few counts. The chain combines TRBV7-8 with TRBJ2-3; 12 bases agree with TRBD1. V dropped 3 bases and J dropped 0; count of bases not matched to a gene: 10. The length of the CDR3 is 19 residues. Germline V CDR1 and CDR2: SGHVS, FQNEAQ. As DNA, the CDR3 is TGTGCCAGCAGCTTTCCGGGACAGGGGGCGTCCGCTAGCACAGATACGCAGTATTTT. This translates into CASSFPGQGASASTDTQYF.

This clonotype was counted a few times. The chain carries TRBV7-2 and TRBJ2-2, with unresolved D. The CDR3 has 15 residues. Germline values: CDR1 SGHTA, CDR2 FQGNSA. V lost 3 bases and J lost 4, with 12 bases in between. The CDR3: CASSFPLRATGELFF. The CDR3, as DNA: TGTGCCAGCAGCTTTCCACTTAGAGCCACCGGGGAGCTGTTTTTT.

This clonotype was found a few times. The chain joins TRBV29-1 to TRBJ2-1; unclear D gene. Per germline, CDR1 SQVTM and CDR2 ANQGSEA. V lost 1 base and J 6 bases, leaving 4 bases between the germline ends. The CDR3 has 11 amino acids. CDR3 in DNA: TGCAGCGTTGAAGCATTCAATGAGCAGTTCTTC. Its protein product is CSVEAFNEQFF.

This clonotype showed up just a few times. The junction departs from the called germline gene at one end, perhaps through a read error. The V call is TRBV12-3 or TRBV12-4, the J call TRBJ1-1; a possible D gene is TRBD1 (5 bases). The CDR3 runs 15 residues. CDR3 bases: TGTGCCAGCAGTGGTCGGAAGGGGACGAACGCTGAAGCTTTCTTT. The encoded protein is CASSGRKGTNAEAFF.

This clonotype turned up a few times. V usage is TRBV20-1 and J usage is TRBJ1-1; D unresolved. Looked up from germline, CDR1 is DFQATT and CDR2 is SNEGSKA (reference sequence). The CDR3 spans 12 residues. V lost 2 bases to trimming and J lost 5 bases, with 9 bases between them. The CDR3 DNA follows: TGCAGTGCTAGAAAACGTTTTACTGAAGCTTTCTTT. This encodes CSARKRFTEAFF.

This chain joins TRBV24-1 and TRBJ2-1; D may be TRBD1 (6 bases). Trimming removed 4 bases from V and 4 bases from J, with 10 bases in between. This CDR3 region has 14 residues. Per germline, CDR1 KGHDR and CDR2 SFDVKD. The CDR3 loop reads CATSDPGQYNEQFF. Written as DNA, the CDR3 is TGTGCCACCAGTGACCCTGGACAGTACAATGAGCAGTTCTTC.

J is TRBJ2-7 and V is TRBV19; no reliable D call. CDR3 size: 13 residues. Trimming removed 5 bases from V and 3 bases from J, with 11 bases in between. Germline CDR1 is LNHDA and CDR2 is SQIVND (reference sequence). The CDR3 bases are TGTGCCAGTAGTCCCCGGACGAACTACGAGCAGTACTTC. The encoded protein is CASSPRTNYEQYF.

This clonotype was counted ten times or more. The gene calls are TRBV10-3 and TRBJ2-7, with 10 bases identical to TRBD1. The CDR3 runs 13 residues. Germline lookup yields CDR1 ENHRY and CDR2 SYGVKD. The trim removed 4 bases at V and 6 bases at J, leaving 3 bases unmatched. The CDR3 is CAISGTGGFEQYF. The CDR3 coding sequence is TGTGCCATCAGTGGGACAGGGGGATTCGAGCAGTACTTC.

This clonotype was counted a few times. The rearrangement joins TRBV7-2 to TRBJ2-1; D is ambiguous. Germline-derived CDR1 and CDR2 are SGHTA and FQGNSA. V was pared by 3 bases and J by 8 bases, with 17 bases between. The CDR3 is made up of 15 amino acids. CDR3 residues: CASSFSLGPEDEQFF. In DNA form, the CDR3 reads TGTGCCAGCAGCTTCTCACTCGGGCCGGAAGATGAGCAGTTCTTC.

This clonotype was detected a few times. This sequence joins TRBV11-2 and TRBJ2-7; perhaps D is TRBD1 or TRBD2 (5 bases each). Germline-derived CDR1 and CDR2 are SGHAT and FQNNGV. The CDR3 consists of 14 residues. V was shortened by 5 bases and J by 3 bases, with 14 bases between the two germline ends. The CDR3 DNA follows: TGTGCCAGCAGCCTCTCCGGGACGGTCTACGAGCAGTACTTC. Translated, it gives CASSLSGTVYEQYF.